This T cell receptor (beta chain) came from a study of response to subunit inactivated influenza vaccine. Study-level results: Only a handful of new T cells, the authors suggested, are recruited with each seasonal influenza vaccination.

This clonotype was counted ten times or more. Its antigen is still unknown. Trimming left V 3 bases short and J 8 bases short, with 22 bases between. The CDR3 consists of 16 residues. The germline CDR1 and CDR2 sequences are KGHSH and LQKENI. MiXCR, run by TCRdb on the RT-PCR reads, gives a single entry per CDR3 protein. The sample lists hundreds of thousands of distinct CDR3 sequences, roughly 23% occurring once. The starting material was CD4+ T cells sorted from PBMCs, obtained about 5 days after vaccination. The sequence derives from a middle-aged man who received an inactivated influenza vaccine. This chain connects TRBV18 to TRBJ1-2, with a possible D match to TRBD1 (6 bases). CDR3 in amino acids: CASSPPGTQLIGGYTF. Here the CDR3 DNA reads TGTGCCAGCTCACCCCCCGGGACACAACTGATAGGGGGCTACACCTTC.